This T cell receptor (beta chain) was recorded in a study of cytotoxic CD8 clonotypes in ibrutinib-treated CLL. Study context: The patient breakdown showed more than 9 relapsed/refractory and around 16 treatment-naive cases, with under 18 IGHV unmutated.

The study's findings and limits: In sustained-remission versus progressing patients, sampling times differed.

To note about this clone: Its antigen is still unknown.

Germline V gene lookup returns CDR1 LGHNA and CDR2 YSLEER. V was clipped by 2 bases and J by 1 base, with 9 bases between them. The CDR3 totals 15 residues. Using immunoSEQ multiplex PCR, the repertoire was profiled, and TCRdb retains in-frame clones only, with some absent. The data hold 150,000 to 200,000 clones, with 55% to 85% observed a single time. Sample: PBMCs, taken after 24 months of ibrutinib treatment. The sequence derives from a human donor with chronic lymphocytic leukemia. The chain has TRBV4-3 and TRBJ1-3, with TRBD1 as a possible D gene (6 bases). In DNA, the CDR3 is TGCGCCAGCAGCCAACAGACAGGATCTGGAAACACCATATATTTT. It is translated as CASSQQTGSGNTIYF.